What follows are 9 T cell receptor beta chains derived from one specimen sequenced in a study of blood T cell repertoires in COVID-19. Assay used: immunoSEQ multiplex PCR; TCRdb lists only in-frame clones, some missing. The sample has around 130,000 clones, about 87% seen once. The sequenced sample consisted of peripheral blood. The receptors come from a human donor with COVID-19, enrolled during active disease. The donor label of this sample is uncertain.

The V call is TRBV20-1, the J call TRBJ2-1, with a possible D match to TRBD2 (6 bases). Germline lookup yields CDR1 DFQATT and CDR2 SNEGSKA (reference sequence). CDR3 length: 11 amino acids. CDR3 in amino acids: CSPRGGDEQFF. DNA for the CDR3: TGCAGCCCGAGGGGAGGCGATGAGCAGTTCTTC.

The rearrangement joins TRBV9 to TRBJ2-2; TRBD2 matches 14 bases. Trimming removed 2 bases from V and 5 bases from J; junction bases left unmatched: 5. Germline CDR1 reads SGDLS; CDR2 reads YYNGEE. CDR3 length equals 17 residues. CDR3 residues: CASSVTSGGAGTGELFF. DNA for the CDR3: TGTGCCAGCAGCGTGACTAGCGGGGGGGCCGGAACCGGGGAGCTGTTTTTT.

The CDR3 region is CASSLRGTRGYQETQYF. The DNA of the CDR3 is TGTGCCAGCAGCTTGCGTGGGACAAGGGGATACCAAGAGACCCAGTACTTC. This chain links TRBV11-3 with TRBJ2-5; maybe TRBD1 (6 bases). This CDR3 is 17 amino acids long. Trimming pared 3 bases from V and 0 bases from J, leaving 17 bases between. Per the germline V gene, CDR1 is SGHNT and CDR2 is YENEEA.

This rearrangement joins TRBV21-1 to TRBJ1-6; the table's D call, TRBD1, has no DNA check behind it. TRBV21-1 is a recognized pseudogene. The CDR3 covers 17 residues. CDR3 residues: CASSKDRRDSNYSPLHF. The CDR3 coding sequence is TGTGCCAGCAGCAAGGACCGTCGGGACAGTAATTATTCACCCCTCCACTTT.

The chain links TRBV25-1 to TRBJ1-1; a possible D gene is TRBD1 (6 bases). There are 11 residues in the CDR3. The V gene lost 4 bases and the J gene lost 9 bases, with 9 bases spanning the gap. Per the germline V gene, CDR1 is MGHDK and CDR2 is SYGVNS. As DNA, the CDR3 is TGTGCCAGCAGTGCGACAGGCAAAGCTTTCTTT. Its translation: CASSATGKAFF.

CDR3 region: CASSMGGTHSGNTIYF. In nucleotides, the CDR3 is TGTGCCAGTAGTATGGGGGGGACCCATTCTGGAAACACCATATATTTT. The chain is built from TRBV19 and TRBJ1-3; a possible D gene is TRBD1 (5 bases). CDR1 is LNHDA, CDR2 SQIVND, per germline (reference sequence). With 3 bases removed from V and 1 base from J, the gap between germline ends came to 13 bases. The CDR3 is 16 amino acids.

This rearrangement joins TRBV5-5 to TRBJ2-3, with 9 bases matching TRBD2. The CDR3 is 15 residues long. V shed 5 bases, J shed 9 bases, and the junction held 13 bases outside the gene matches. CDR1 and CDR2 from the germline V gene are SGHKS and YYEKEE (reference sequence). Here the CDR3 DNA reads TGTGCCAGCAGGGACACCGGGACTAGCAGGGGCACGCAGTATTTT. Its translation is CASRDTGTSRGTQYF. The full variable domain, its missing parts supplied by reference TRBV5-5 and TRBJ2-3, is DAGVTQSPTHLIKTRGQQVTLRCSPISGHKSVSWYQQVLGQGPQFIFQYYEKEERGRGNFPDRFSARQFPNYSSELNVNALLLGDSALYLCASRDTGTSRGTQYFGPGTRLTVL.

The chain combines TRBV2 with TRBJ1-4; D may be TRBD1 (5 bases). Trimming removed 7 bases from V and 8 bases from J, with 17 bases in between. There are 14 residues in the CDR3. Germline V gene sequence: CDR1 SNHLY, CDR2 FYNNEI. Here the CDR3 reads CASTAGPLGEKLFF. The CDR3 DNA is TGTGCCAGCACGGCAGGGCCCTTAGGGGAAAAACTGTTTTTT.

Here the CDR3 DNA reads TGCGCCAGCAGCTTGTCCCGGACACCAAACTATGGCTACACCTTC. Translated, it gives CASSLSRTPNYGYTF. V gene TRBV5-1 combines with J gene TRBJ1-2, with D possibly being TRBD1 (5 bases). Trimming left V 1 base short and J 2 bases short, with 12 bases between. This CDR3 comprises 15 residues. Germline CDR1 reads SGHRS; CDR2 reads YFSETQ. Using reference TRBV5-1 and TRBJ1-2 for the parts outside the CDR3, the full variable domain is KAGVTQTPRYLIKTRGQQVTLSCSPISGHRSVSWYQQTPGQGLQFLFEYFSETQRNKGNFPGRFSGRQFSNSRSEMNVSTLELGDSALYLCASSLSRTPNYGYTFGSGTRLTVV.